The clone carrying this TCR beta chain showed up just a few times. Antigen: not known. The sample belongs to a study of post-analysis software for immune sequencing data. About the study: The patients showed relapsing-remitting, secondary progressive and progressive-relapsing multiple sclerosis courses. Study observations and caveats: Controls significantly exceeded multiple sclerosis patients in normalized Chao1 diversity. Compared with controls, patients had more of about five TRBV segments, including TRBV5-6, TRBV5-1 and TRBV20-1.

cDNA libraries for TCR beta contained unique molecular identifiers. Via MiXCR, TCRdb re-called the PCR reads, giving one row per CDR3 protein. The sample holds some 370,000 distinct CDR3 sequences; roughly 35% are singletons and the top ten take about an eighth. J was trimmed by 6 bases and V by 6 bases; bases with no gene match: 14. CDR3 length equals 16 residues. Germline V CDR1 and CDR2: DFQATT, SNEGSKA (reference sequence). The chain links TRBV20-1 to TRBJ2-1; the match to TRBD2 covers 10 bases. Sequencing was performed on blood. The clonotype comes from a girl aged 10 to 17 with multiple sclerosis. The CDR3 loop is CSAPTLAGGRGNEQFF. The CDR3 nucleotides are TGCAGTGCCCCGACCTTAGCGGGGGGCCGGGGCAATGAGCAGTTCTTC.